A selection of T cell receptor beta chains follows, all from one sample in a study of T cell repertoires in cytomegalovirus infection. MiXCR, applied by TCRdb to the reads, yields one record per CDR3 protein. The sample contains about 150,000 distinct CDR3 sequences, roughly 32% of which appear only once. What these receptors recognize is not known. The material was CD8+ T cells from cultured PBMCs, obtained from culture after CMV antigen stimulation. The receptor set was obtained from a human donor in good health (CMV status not recorded). Some clones in this sample may be carry-over from other donors' samples. Both conserved end residues are part of each CDR3. Fields, in order: CDR3 length, V gene, clone size, CDR3 protein. Clone size is given for some rows only: seen once, a few or many times, or a class if the clone is expanded.

length: 15
V: TRBV4-1
size: -
CDR3: CASSQPTSGNYEQYF

length: 15
V: TRBV4-1
size: -
CDR3: CASSQVGTRNTEAFF

length: 14
V: TRBV5-6
size: few
CDR3: CASSYDRDLETQYF

length: 17
V: TRBV4-1
size: many
CDR3: CASSQEPGQGVSYEQYF

length: 15
V: TRBV2
size: many
CDR3: CASTEDRRLLDEQYF

length: 17
V: TRBV7-6
size: -
CDR3: CASSPGTSGDFTDTQYF

length: 14
V: TRBV27
size: few
CDR3: CASSFGGAPGELFF

length: 17
V: TRBV6-5
size: few
CDR3: CASSYSREGPLTRDAFF

length: 13
V: TRBV24-1
size: -
CDR3: CATRAVGRETQYF

length: 13
V: TRBV5-8
size: -
CDR3: CASSLTWSQPQHF

length: 15
V: TRBV6-1
size: few
CDR3: CASASLAGGRDTQYF

length: 18
V: TRBV29-1
size: -
CDR3: CSADIGLAGDVGTDTQYF

length: 13
V: TRBV27
size: -
CDR3: CASSPPQRDEQFF

length: 12
V: TRBV29-1
size: -
CDR3: CSGNGLGNEQYF

length: 15
V: TRBV29-1
size: -
CDR3: CSVVGRTGGEYEQYF

length: 12
V: TRBV7-9
size: -
CDR3: CASSLGGPEAFF

length: 15
V: TRBV6-5
size: few
CDR3: CASSYTGGVFNEQFF

length: 15
V: TRBV5-5
size: -
CDR3: CASSLDFDYNTEAFF

length: 15
V: TRBV11-2
size: -
CDR3: CASSIPGQGGQTQYF

length: 18
V: TRBV4-3
size: -
CDR3: CASTGRGQGGLHTGELFF

length: 15
V: TRBV4-2
size: -
CDR3: CASSQVEGYNSPLHF

length: 15
V: TRBV5-6
size: -
CDR3: CASSPQGFLDTEAFF

length: 15
V: TRBV19
size: few
CDR3: CASSDRAYSNQPQHF

length: 14
V: TRBV7-8
size: many
CDR3: CASSPQDVSYEQYF

length: 16
V: TRBV12-3/TRBV12-4
size: -
CDR3: CASSYRGLSSYNEQFF

length: 16
V: TRBV7-9
size: few
CDR3: CASSYAGTGYYNEQFF

length: 14
V: TRBV12-3/TRBV12-4
size: -
CDR3: CASSLGLVINEQFF

length: 15
V: TRBV28
size: -
CDR3: CASSPDSYSNQPQHF

length: 13
V: TRBV5-4
size: -
CDR3: CASSLRGRVEQFF

length: 19
V: TRBV11-2
size: many
CDR3: CASSLPLPSTGTFSYEQYF

length: 15
V: TRBV7-8
size: few
CDR3: CASTMFKGAGNEQFF

length: 13
V: TRBV28
size: -
CDR3: CASSLDPKNIQYF

length: 19
V: TRBV7-3
size: few
CDR3: CASSLIGQIEKKSTDTQYF

length: 14
V: TRBV7-8
size: many
CDR3: CASSPTGSGDTQYF

length: 14
V: TRBV7-8
size: few
CDR3: CASSPDGAGEKLFF

length: 14
V: TRBV5-1
size: -
CDR3: CASSSEDRGYGYTF

length: 15
V: TRBV11-2
size: few
CDR3: CASSFTGHLQETQYF

length: 15
V: TRBV2
size: -
CDR3: CASSEGRGGRDTQYF

length: 12
V: TRBV7-8
size: few
CDR3: CASSSYIETQYF

length: 15
V: TRBV28
size: -
CDR3: CASSLGGGAIDTQYF